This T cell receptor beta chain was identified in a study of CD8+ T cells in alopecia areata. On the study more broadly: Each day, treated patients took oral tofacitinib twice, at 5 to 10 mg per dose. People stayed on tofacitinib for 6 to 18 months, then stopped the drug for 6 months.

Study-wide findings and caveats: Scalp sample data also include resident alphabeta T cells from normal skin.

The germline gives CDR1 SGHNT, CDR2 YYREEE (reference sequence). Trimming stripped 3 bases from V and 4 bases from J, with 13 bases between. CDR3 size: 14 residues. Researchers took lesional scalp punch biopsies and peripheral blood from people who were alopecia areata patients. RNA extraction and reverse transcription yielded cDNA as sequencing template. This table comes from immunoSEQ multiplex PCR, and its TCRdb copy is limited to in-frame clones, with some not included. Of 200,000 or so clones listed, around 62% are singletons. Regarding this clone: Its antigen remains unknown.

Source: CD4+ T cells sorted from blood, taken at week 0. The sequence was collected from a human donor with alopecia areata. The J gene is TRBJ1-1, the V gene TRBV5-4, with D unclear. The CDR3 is CASSSRSWSTEAFF. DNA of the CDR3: TGTGCCAGCAGCTCCCGATCCTGGAGCACTGAAGCTTTCTTT.